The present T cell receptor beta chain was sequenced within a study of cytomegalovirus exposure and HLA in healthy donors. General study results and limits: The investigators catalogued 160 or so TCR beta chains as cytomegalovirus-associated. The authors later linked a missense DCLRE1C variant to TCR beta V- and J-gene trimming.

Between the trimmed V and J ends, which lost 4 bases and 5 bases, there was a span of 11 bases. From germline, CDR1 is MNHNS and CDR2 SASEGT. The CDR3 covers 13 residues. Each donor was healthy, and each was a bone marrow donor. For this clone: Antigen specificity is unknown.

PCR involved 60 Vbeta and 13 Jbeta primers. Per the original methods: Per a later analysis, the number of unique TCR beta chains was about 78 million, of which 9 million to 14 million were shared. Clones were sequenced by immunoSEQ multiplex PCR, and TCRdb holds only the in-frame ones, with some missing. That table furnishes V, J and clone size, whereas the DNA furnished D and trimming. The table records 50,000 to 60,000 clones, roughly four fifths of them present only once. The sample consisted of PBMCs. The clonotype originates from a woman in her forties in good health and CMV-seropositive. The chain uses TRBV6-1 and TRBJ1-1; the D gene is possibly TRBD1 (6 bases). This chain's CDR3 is CASSGQVGTEAFF. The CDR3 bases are TGTGCCAGCAGTGGACAGGTCGGGACTGAAGCTTTCTTT.